This entry features one TCR beta chain sequence. Its antigen is still unknown. One junction end disagrees with the germline gene, perhaps due to a read error. The sample is drawn from a study of shared clonotypes between healthy human individuals. General study findings and limits: Shared clonotypes across all four donors exceeded non-shared ones in generation probability. Sharing across a few donors was seen in 4% to 6.5% of naive CD4 clonotypes. Blood was the sole source, and tissue repertoires probably differ.

Using immunoSEQ multiplex PCR, the repertoire was profiled, and TCRdb retains in-frame clones only, with some absent. The table lists a few hundred thousand clones, approximately 70% of them singletons. The length of the CDR3 is 14 residues. Germline V gives CDR1 MNHEY, CDR2 SVGAGI. The sample taken for sequencing was memory CD4+ T cells sorted from blood. The sample's subset: CD45RA-negative fraction. The chain joins TRBV6-5 to TRBJ2-3; D gene uncertain. The receptor's source is a man under 40 in good health. The CDR3 DNA reads as TGTGCCAGCAGCTACTTTGGGATGGGGGATACGCAGTATTTT. This codes for CASSYFGMGDTQYF.